This paragraph covers one T cell receptor beta chain sequence. Its antigen remains unknown. Indicated time point: cycle 4 day 1 (C4D1), after 6 weeks of nivolumab. Every patient had relapsed following autologous stem cell transplantation, and cohorts differed in brentuximab vedotin exposure. CDR3 length: 14 residues. The junction had 2 bases not matched to a gene; V was cut back by 4 bases and J by 3 bases. The germline gives CDR1 MNHEY, CDR2 SVGAGI. Produced via immunoSEQ multiplex PCR; TCRdb's table is partial and in-frame only. The sample lists about 50,000 clones; 90% were seen once. The data are from a study of PD-1 blockade in classical Hodgkin lymphoma. Study at large: Patients were treated with nivolumab at 3 mg/kg, and this was given intravenously every 2 weeks.

Broader study findings: Individuals initiating nivolumab under 1 year after ASCT were excluded. The study reported lower baseline TCR diversity in newly diagnosed patients than in healthy donors.

The chain links TRBV6-5 to TRBJ2-7, with TRBD1 matching over 11 bases. This TCR derives from a human donor with classical Hodgkin lymphoma. The sequenced sample was peripheral blood mononuclear cells (PBMCs), obtained before the fourth cycle of nivolumab. The CDR3 loop is CASSWDRGYYEQYF. CDR3 DNA sequence: TGTGCCAGCAGTTGGGACAGGGGGTACTACGAGCAGTACTTC.